The clone carrying this T cell receptor (beta chain) was seen a few times. Its antigen remains unknown. Averaging about 0.12 L, one heparinised blood draw came from each individual donor. Expressed TCRB transcripts were sequenced because the entire RNA isolate underwent reverse transcription. Some clones are missing from TCRdb's copy, which holds only in-frame ones; the method was immunoSEQ multiplex PCR. In the table there are 350,000 to 400,000 clones, approximately 15% of which are singletons. The sample is drawn from a study of beta chain features in type 1 diabetes. General observations from the study: Still unanswered here is whether HLA type influences TCRB rearrangement.

V was cut by 1 base and J by 3 bases, with 9 bases left in between. Per the germline V gene, CDR1 is MNHEY and CDR2 is SVGAGI. This CDR3 has 15 residues. The chain has TRBV6-5 and TRBJ2-2; possible D gene TRBD1, 6 bases. This TCR was sampled from a woman under 30 in good health. The sequenced sample consisted of naive CD4+ T cells from blood. The DNA for the CDR3 is TGTGCCAGCAGTTACTGGGGGCGAGACACCGGGGAGCTGTTTTTT. Its protein is CASSYWGRDTGELFF.